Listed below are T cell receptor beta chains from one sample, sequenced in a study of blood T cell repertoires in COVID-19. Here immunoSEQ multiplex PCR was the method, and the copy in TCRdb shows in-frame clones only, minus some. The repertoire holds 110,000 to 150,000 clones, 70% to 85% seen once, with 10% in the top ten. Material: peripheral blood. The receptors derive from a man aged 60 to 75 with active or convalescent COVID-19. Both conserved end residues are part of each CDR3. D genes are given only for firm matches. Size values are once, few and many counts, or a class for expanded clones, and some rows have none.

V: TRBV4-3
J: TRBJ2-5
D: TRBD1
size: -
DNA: TGCGCCAGCAGCCCAAGGACAGGGGGCGATGAGACCCAGTACTTC
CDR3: CASSPRTGGDETQYF

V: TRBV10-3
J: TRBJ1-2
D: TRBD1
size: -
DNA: TGTGCCACCGGGACAGGGAGGGATTATGGCTACACCTTC
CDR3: CATGTGRDYGYTF

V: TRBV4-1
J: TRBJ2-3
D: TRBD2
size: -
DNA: TGCGCCAGCAGCCAATTACTAGCGGGGGGGCAAGATACGCAGTATTTT
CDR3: CASSQLLAGGQDTQYF

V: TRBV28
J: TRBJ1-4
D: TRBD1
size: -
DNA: TGTGCCAGCCGAACCTTACCCGGGACAAGGGGGCTGGGAAAACTGTTTTTT
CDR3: CASRTLPGTRGLGKLFF

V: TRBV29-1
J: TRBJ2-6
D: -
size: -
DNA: TGCAGCGTTGTTTTAGGGAGCGATAGTTTAACTGGGGCCAACGTCCTGACTTTC
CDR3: CSVVLGSDSLTGANVLTF

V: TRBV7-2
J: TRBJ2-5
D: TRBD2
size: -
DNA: TGTGCCAGCAGCTTCCCAACTAGCGGGACGGAGACCCAGTACTTC
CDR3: CASSFPTSGTETQYF

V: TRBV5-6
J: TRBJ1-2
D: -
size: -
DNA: TGTGCCAGCAGCTTGGAACACAGGGTAAACTATGGCTACACCTTC
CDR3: CASSLEHRVNYGYTF

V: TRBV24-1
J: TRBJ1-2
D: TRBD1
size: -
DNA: TGTGCCACCAGCAGACAGGGGTTTAATGGCTACACCTTC
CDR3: CATSRQGFNGYTF

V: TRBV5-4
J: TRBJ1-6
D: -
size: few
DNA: TGTGCCAGCAGCTTGCAGGGTTTGGGCTCACCCCTCCACTTT
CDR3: CASSLQGLGSPLHF

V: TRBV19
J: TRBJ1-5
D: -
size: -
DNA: TGTGCCAGTAGTATCAGGGGTGAGCAGCCCCAGCATTTT
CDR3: CASSIRGEQPQHF

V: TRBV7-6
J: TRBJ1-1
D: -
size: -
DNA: TGTGCCAGCAGCGCGGGCCCTTCCAGGAACACTGAAGCTTTCTTT
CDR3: CASSAGPSRNTEAFF

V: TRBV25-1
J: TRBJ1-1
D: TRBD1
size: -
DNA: TGTGCCAGCAGTGATTCTTGGGACAGGGGGTTTGAAGCTTTCTTT
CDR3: CASSDSWDRGFEAFF

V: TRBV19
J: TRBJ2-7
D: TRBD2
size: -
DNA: TGTGCCAGTAGTATGAGTAGCGGGGGGCGGGGAGAGCAGTACTTC
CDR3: CASSMSSGGRGEQYF

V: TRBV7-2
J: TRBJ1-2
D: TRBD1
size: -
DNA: TGTGCCAGCAGCTTAGGAATGCAGGGGGCGATGGGCTATGGCTACACCTTC
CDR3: CASSLGMQGAMGYGYTF

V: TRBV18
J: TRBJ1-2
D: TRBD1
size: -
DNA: TGTGCCAGCTCACCCGATAAGACAGGGACGGGTGGCTACACCTTC
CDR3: CASSPDKTGTGGYTF

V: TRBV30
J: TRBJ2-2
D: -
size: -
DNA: TGTGCCTGGACCACAAAAGGGGGCACCGGGGAGCTGTTTTTT
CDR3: CAWTTKGGTGELFF

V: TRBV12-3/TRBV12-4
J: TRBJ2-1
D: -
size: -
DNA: TGTGCCAGCAGTTTCCTAGGGGTTGGTGAGCAGTTCTTC
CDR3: CASSFLGVGEQFF

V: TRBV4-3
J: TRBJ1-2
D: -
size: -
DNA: TGCGCCAGCAGCCAAGTTACGGGTCACTATGGCTACACCTTC
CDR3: CASSQVTGHYGYTF

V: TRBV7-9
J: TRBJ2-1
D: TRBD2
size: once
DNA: TGTGCCAGCAGCGATGGACTAGGTGCCTACAATGAGCAGTTCTTC
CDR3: CASSDGLGAYNEQFF

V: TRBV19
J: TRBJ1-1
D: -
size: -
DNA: TGTGCCAGTAGTACCGGGAAGAGTACTGAAGCTTTCTTT
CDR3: CASSTGKSTEAFF

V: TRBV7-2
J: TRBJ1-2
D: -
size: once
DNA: TGTGCCAGCAGCTTGGCGGGAGCTACGGGGTTCTTCGGCTACACCTTC
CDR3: CASSLAGATGFFGYTF

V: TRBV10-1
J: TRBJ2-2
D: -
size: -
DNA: TGCGCCAGCAGTGCAGGGGTGGCCGGGGAGCTGTTTTTT
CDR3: CASSAGVAGELFF

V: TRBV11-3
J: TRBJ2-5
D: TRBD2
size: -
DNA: TGTGCCAGCAGCTCCACTAGCGGGGCCGACCAAGAGACCCAGTACTTC
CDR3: CASSSTSGADQETQYF

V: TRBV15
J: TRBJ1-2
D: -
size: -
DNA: TGTGCCACCAGCAGAGTGGTAGGGGGGGAACATGGCTACACCTTC
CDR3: CATSRVVGGEHGYTF

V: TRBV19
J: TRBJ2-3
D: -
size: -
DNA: TGTGCCAGTAGTATAGGGGCCTTGGAGGGAGATACGCAGTATTTT
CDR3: CASSIGALEGDTQYF

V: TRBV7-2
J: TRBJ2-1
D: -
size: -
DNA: TGTGCCAGCAGCTTAGTGCGTGGACTCCTGACTGAGCAGTTCTTC
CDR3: CASSLVRGLLTEQFF

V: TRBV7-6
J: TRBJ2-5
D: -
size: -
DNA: TGTGCCAGCAGCGCTAATCAGGCGACCCAGTACTTC
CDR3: CASSANQATQYF

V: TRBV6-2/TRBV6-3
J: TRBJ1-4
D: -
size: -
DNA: TGTGCCAGCAGTTTTGGACAGCGTAATGAAAAACTGTTTTTT
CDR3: CASSFGQRNEKLFF

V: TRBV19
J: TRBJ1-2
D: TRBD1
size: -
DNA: TGTGCCAGTACTCCTGGGACAGGGGGCGACTATGGCTACACCTTC
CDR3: CASTPGTGGDYGYTF

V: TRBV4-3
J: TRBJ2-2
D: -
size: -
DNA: TGCGCCAGCAGCCAAGAGGTTAGGGGTGTCGGGGAGCTGTTTTTT
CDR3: CASSQEVRGVGELFF

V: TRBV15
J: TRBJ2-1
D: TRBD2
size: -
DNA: TGTGCCACCAGCAGAGAGCGGGGGGGACACAATGAGCAGTTCTTC
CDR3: CATSRERGGHNEQFF

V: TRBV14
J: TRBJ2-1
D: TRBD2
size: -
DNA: TGTGCCAGCAGCCAGAGGCGTAGCGGGCTAGGTGAGCAGTTCTTC
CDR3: CASSQRRSGLGEQFF

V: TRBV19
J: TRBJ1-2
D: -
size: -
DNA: TGTGCCACCTTATACAGGGAAGACTATGGCTACACCTTC
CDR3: CATLYREDYGYTF

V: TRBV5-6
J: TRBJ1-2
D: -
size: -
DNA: TGTGCCAGTGATATGGGGGGTGTAGGCTATGGCTACACCTTC
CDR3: CASDMGGVGYGYTF

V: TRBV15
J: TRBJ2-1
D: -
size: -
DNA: TGTGCCACCAGCAGAGGGGGCGGGACCCCGCCTTACAATGAGCAGTTCTTC
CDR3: CATSRGGGTPPYNEQFF

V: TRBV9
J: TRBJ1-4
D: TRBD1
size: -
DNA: TGTGCCAGCAGCTCCCAGGGACAGGGATGGGGTAATGAAAAACTGTTTTTT
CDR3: CASSSQGQGWGNEKLFF

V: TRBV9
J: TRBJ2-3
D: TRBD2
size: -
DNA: TGTGCCAGCAGCGTAGGTGGACTAGCGGGGGCCACAGATACGCAGTATTTT
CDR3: CASSVGGLAGATDTQYF

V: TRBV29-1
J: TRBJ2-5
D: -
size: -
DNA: TGCAGCGTTGCCTTTTCCGGGTCCCCTCAAGAGACCCAGTACTTC
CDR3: CSVAFSGSPQETQYF

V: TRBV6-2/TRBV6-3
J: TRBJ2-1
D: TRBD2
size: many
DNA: TGTGCCAGCAGTTACTCTAGCGGGAGCTTCCATGAGCAGTTCTTC
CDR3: CASSYSSGSFHEQFF

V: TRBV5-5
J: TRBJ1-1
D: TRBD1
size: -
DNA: TGTGCCAGCAGCTTGAGACAGGGTTTGAACACTGAAGCTTTCTTT
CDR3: CASSLRQGLNTEAFF

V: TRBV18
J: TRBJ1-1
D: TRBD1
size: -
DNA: TGTGCCAGCTCACGACAGGGGGCTGAAGCTTTCTTT
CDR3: CASSRQGAEAFF

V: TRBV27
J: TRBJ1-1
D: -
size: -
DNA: TGTGCCAGCAGTTTATCGTTGGACAGTCAAGGCACTGAAGCTTTCTTT
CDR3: CASSLSLDSQGTEAFF

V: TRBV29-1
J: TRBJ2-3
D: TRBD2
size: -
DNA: TGCAGCGTTGGTCGGGGGGGCACAGATACGCAGTATTTT
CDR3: CSVGRGGTDTQYF

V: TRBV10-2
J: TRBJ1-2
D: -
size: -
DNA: TGCGCCAGCAGTGAGTCGCTGGGAGTCAACTACTATGGCTACACCTTC
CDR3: CASSESLGVNYYGYTF

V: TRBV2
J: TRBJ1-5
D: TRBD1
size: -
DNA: TGTGCCAGCAGTGGACAGGGTGGGAGTGAGCCCCAGCATTTT
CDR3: CASSGQGGSEPQHF

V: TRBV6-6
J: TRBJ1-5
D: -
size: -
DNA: TGTGCCAGCACTGGGGGGAAGGCCAATCAGCCCCAGCATTTT
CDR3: CASTGGKANQPQHF

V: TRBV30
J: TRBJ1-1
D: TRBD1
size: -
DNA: TGTGCCTGGAGTGTACAGGCAGGGGGCTGGGACACTGAAGCTTTCTTT
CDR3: CAWSVQAGGWDTEAFF

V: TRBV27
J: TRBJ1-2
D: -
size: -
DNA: TGTGCCAGCAGTTTACGGCATACGGCGGGTGGCTACACCTTC
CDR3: CASSLRHTAGGYTF

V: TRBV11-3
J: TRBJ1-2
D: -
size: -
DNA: TGTGCCAGCAGCGGGGACTCCAGGTCGAACTATGGCTACACCTTC
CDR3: CASSGDSRSNYGYTF

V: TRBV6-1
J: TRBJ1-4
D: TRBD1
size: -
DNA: TGTGCCAGCAGTGAAGCGCTTCAATATGGGACAGGGGAAAAACTGTTTTTT
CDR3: CASSEALQYGTGEKLFF

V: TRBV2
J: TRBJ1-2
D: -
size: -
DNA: TGTGCCAGCAGTGCAGAACAGGGCGGCTCTACGCAAGGCTACACCTTC
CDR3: CASSAEQGGSTQGYTF